This entry concerns a single TCR beta chain. This receptor's antigen is unknown. The sample holds no much larger clone one base away, and base qualities are not on file. The library came from PCR. DNA from cultured CD4+ T cells was subjected to TCR sequencing with the Oncomine TCR Beta short-read assay at the Johns Hopkins FTIC core. The QIAamp micro DNA kit was used to extract genomic DNA from the cultured CD4+ T cells. Oncomine TCR Beta libraries from cultured CD4+ T cells were pooled with unique dual indexes and sequenced on an Illumina iSeq 100. In the original analysis: Non-productive sequences were removed, and CDR3s that did not start with C, did not end with F or W, or were shorter than 7 amino acids were discarded. Antigen-specific clonotypes were identified using the MANAFEST web application through comparison of peptide-stimulated wells with reference and other culture wells. An FDR below 0.05, an odds ratio above 5, and a productive frequency above 0.1% in at least two of three replicate wells were required for clones to be considered positive. Cross-reactive clonotypes were defined as significantly expanded in both SARS-CoV-2 spike wells and at least one common cold coronavirus spike condition. Using R version 3.6.1, CDR3 homology was evaluated through Levenshtein distances (stringdist) along with unrooted phylogenetic trees (ape). TCRdb itself trimmed the public reads at Q25 with fastp, ran MiXCR and retained productive beta chains. Rows are unified per CDR3 protein, each entry keeping the most common DNA and genes. TCRdb, rather than the study authors, made the V and J calls. The sample table holds fewer than 9,000 distinct CDR3 sequences, of which roughly three fifths were seen once. Over 20% of the sample is taken by the ten largest.

From the cysteine through the phenylalanine, the CDR3 covers 15 amino acids. The kept DNA is CDR3 alone, 45 bases in frame from the first base. The V end gives up 5 bases and the J end 5 bases, leaving 10 bases in the junction not matched to a gene. Sequences SEHNR (CDR1) and FQNEAQ (CDR2) are obtained from the germline V gene (reference sequence). This sample is drawn from a study of vaccination and CD4 T cells after COVID-19 (dated by TCRdb to between 2021 and 2023). About the study as a whole: Convalescent patients had a positive SARS-CoV-2 result on nasal swab PCR, and of these patients, nine had mild disease and one had severe disease. The convalescent cohort included six males and four females, with two Hispanic individuals, seven Caucasians, two Asians and one multiracial person. Two doses of either the Pfizer-BioNTech BNT162b2 vaccine (n=8) or the Moderna mRNA-1273 vaccine (n=2) were administered to participants. Post-COVID blood samples were collected from convalescent patients a median of around 100 days after diagnosis, with a range of roughly 30 to 161 days. Post-vaccine blood samples were taken a median of approximately 76 days after the second vaccine dose, with a range of roughly 13 to 250 days. Culture stimuli were overlapping spike peptide pools from SARS-CoV-2 and from the common cold coronaviruses HCoV-NL63, HCoV-OC43 and HCoV-229E. Control cultures used a CEFX viral epitope pool as positive control, an HIV-1 Nef peptide pool as negative control, or no peptide. In about 11 COVID-19 convalescent patients and several infection-naive healthy vaccine recipients, the spike-specific CD4+ TCR repertoire before mRNA vaccination was compared with the repertoire after mRNA vaccination.

General findings and caveats noted by the study authors: Of the vaccine-specific clones found in convalescent patients, nearly all (304 of 307) were mono-reactive for SARS-CoV-2 spike instead of being cross-reactive with common cold coronaviruses. Relatively few convalescent patients were included in the study, and early timepoints after natural infection were not analyzed. Among convalescent patients, a median roughly 84% of the SARS-CoV-2-reactive clones seen after vaccination appeared only after vaccination, which suggests priming specific to the vaccine. The median number of SARS-CoV-2-reactive clonotypes rose from under 25 after infection to 30 to 45 after vaccination, but the change was not significant.

The sample's treatment or condition label is to be understood as: approximately 9-day PBMC culture with coronavirus spike peptide pools or control peptides (ViraFEST assay). The study used the ViraFEST assay, which expanded antigen-specific T cells with peptide pools and then identified expanded clonotypes by TCR sequencing. The convalescent patients' positive SARS-CoV-2 PCR tests were from March to December 2020, which was before the Alpha, Beta and Delta variants emerged in the United States. Each well held around 2 million PBMCs cultured in IMDM containing around 5% human AB serum and approximately 9.1 IU/ml IL-2, with 8 to 10 ug/ml peptide pools added. On days 3 and 7, half of the culture medium was replaced with fresh IL-2-containing medium. CD4+ T cells were isolated after approximately 10 days of culture through negative selection using the EasySep CD4+ T cell isolation kit. PBMCs were separated from whole blood using Ficoll-Paque Plus gradient centrifugation and then either used fresh or cryopreserved at -140C. In general, triplicate wells were set up for every culture condition.

The sequence came from a human donor who had recovered from COVID-19. The sequenced sample was CD4+ T cells from blood, cultured in vitro. In this chain, TRBV7-9 is recombined with TRBJ1-2; TRBD1 aligns with 8 central bases. The CDR3 protein is CASSPLGQVGYGYTF. The DNA sequence is as follows: TGTGCCAGCAGCCCACTGGGACAGGTGGGGTATGGCTACACCTTC.